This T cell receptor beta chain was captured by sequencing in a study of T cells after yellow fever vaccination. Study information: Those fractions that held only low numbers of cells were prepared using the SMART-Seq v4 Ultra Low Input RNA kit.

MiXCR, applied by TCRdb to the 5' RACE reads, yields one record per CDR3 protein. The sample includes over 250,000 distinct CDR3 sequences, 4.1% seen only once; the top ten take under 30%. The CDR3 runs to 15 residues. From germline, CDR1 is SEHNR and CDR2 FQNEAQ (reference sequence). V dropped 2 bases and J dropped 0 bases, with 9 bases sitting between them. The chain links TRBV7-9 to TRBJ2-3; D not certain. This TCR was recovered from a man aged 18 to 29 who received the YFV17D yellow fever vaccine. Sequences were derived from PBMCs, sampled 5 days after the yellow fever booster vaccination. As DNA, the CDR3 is TGTGCCAGCAGCTTAAATCCCGATAGCACAGATACGCAGTATTTT. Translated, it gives CASSLNPDSTDTQYF.